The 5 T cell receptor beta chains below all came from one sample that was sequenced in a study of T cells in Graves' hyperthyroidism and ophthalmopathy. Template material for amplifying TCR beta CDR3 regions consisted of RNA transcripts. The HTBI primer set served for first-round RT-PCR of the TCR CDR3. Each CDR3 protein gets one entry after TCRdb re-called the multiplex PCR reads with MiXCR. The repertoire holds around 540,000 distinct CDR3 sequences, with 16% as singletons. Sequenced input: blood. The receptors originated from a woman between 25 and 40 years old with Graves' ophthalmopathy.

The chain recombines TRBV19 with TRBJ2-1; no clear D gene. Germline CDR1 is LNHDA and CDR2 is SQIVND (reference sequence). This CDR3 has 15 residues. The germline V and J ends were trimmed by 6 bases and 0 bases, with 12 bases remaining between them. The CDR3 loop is CASSARTSSYNEQFF. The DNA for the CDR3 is TGTGCCAGTAGCGCCAGGACGAGCTCCTACAATGAGCAGTTCTTC.

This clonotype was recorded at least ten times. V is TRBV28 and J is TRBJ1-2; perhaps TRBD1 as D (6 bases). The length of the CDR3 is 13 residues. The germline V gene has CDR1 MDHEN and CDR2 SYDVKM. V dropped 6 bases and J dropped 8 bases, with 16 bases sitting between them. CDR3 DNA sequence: TGTGCCAGCAGCTACACCACAGGGAGAGGCTACACCTTC. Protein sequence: CASSYTTGRGYTF.

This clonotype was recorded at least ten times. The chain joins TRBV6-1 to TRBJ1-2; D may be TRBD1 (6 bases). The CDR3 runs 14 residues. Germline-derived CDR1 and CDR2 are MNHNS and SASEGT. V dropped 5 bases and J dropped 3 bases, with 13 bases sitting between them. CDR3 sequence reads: CASSPGGADYGYTF. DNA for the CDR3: TGTGCCAGCAGTCCGGGGGGGGCTGACTATGGCTACACCTTC.

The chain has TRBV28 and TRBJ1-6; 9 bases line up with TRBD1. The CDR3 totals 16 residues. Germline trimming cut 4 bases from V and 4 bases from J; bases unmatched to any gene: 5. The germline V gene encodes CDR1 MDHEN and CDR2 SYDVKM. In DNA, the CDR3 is TGTGCCAGCAGTTCCGGGACAGGGAAGTATAATTCACCCCTCCACTTT. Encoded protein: CASSSGTGKYNSPLHF.

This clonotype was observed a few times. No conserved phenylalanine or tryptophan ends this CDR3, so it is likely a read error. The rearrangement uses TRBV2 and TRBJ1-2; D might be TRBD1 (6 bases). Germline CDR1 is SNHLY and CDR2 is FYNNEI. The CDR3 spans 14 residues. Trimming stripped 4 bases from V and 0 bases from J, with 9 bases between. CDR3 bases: TGTGCCAGCAGTGGGGGGGCCTCTAACTATGGCTACACCCTC. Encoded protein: CASSGGASNYGYTL.